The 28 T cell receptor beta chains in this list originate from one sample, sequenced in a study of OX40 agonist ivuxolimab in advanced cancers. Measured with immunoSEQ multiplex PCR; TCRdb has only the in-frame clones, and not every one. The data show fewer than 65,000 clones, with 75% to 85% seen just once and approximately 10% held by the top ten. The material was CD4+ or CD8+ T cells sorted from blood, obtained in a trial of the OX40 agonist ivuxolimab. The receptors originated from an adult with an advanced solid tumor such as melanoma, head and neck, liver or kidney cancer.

CDR3 residues: CASSWEGYEQYF. As DNA, the CDR3 is TGTGCCAGCAGTTGGGAGGGCTACGAGCAGTACTTC. The V call is TRBV2, the J call TRBJ2-7; 7 nucleotides align to TRBD2. Germline lookup yields CDR1 SNHLY and CDR2 FYNNEI. J was trimmed by 3 bases and V by 5 bases; bases with no gene match: 1. There are 12 residues in the CDR3.

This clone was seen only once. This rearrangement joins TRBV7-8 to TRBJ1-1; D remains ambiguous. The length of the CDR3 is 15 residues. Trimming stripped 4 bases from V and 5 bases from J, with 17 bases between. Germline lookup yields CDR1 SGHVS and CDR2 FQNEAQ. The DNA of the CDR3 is TGTGCCAGCAGCTCACTGAAGCCCCAAGGGACTGAAGCTTTCTTT. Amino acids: CASSSLKPQGTEAFF.

The CDR3 protein is CAISESEVLGEKLFF. Written as DNA, the CDR3 is TGTGCCATCAGTGAGTCAGAGGTCTTGGGGGAAAAACTGTTTTTT. The chain is built from TRBV10-3 and TRBJ1-4; D is uncertain. Trimming removed 0 bases from V and 8 bases from J, with 13 bases in between. This CDR3 region has 15 residues. The V gene's germline CDR1 is ENHRY and CDR2 SYGVKD.

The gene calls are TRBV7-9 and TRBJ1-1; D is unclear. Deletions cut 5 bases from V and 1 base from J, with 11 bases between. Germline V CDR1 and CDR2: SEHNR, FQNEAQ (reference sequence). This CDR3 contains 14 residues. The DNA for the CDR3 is TGTGCCAGCAGCCTTGGCGCGGGGAACACTGAAGCTTTCTTT. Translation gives CASSLGAGNTEAFF.

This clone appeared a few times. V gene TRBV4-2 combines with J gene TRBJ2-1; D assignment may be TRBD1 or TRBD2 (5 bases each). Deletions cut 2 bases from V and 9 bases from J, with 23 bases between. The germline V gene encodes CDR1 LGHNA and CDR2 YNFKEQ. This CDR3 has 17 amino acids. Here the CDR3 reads CASSQLLPGNIASEQFF. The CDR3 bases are TGTGCCAGCAGCCAACTTCTTCCAGGGAATATAGCGAGTGAGCAGTTCTTC.

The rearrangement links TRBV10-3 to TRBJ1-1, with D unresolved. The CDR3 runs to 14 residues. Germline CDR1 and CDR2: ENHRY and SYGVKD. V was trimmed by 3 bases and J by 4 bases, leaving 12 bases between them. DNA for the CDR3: TGTGCCATCAGTGATCCCGGAGGAAGCACTGAAGCTTTCTTT. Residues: CAISDPGGSTEAFF.

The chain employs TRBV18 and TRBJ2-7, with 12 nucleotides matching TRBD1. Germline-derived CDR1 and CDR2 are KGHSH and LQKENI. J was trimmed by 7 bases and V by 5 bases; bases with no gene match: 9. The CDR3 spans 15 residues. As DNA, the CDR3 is TGTGCCAGCTCAACCCTGGGACAGGGGGCTAGTGAGCAGTACTTC. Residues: CASSTLGQGASEQYF. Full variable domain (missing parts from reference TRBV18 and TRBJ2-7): NAGVMQNPRHLVRRRGQEARLRCSPMKGHSHVYWYRQLPEEGLKFMVYLQKENIIDESGMPKERFSAEFPKEGPSILRIQQVVRGDSAAYFCASSTLGQGASEQYFGPGTRLTVT.

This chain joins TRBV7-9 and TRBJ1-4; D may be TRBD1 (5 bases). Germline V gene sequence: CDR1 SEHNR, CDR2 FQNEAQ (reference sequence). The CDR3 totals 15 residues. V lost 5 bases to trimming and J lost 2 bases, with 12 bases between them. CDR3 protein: CASSQAGATNEKLFF. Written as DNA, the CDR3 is TGTGCCAGCAGCCAGGCCGGGGCCACTAATGAAAAACTGTTTTTT.

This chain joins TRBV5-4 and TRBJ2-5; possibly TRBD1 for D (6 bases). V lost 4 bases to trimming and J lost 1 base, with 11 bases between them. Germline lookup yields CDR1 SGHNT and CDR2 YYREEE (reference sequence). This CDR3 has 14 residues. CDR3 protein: CASSDADSQETQYF. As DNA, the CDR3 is TGTGCCAGCAGCGACGCGGACAGCCAAGAGACCCAGTACTTC.

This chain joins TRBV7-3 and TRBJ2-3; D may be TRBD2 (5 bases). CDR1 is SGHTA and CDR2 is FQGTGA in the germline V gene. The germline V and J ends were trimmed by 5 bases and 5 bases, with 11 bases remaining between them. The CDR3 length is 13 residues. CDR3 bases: TGTGCCAGCAGCCTTAAGAGGGTAGATACGCAGTATTTT. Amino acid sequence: CASSLKRVDTQYF.

The CDR3 here is CASKVLAGGRNEQYF. In nucleotides, the CDR3 is TGTGCCAGCAAGGTCTTAGCGGGAGGGCGGAACGAGCAGTACTTC. This chain uses TRBV7-9 with TRBJ2-7; the match to TRBD2 covers 11 bases. Germline V gives CDR1 SEHNR, CDR2 FQNEAQ (reference sequence). Trimming removed 7 bases from V and 5 bases from J; junction bases left unmatched: 10. This CDR3 spans 15 amino acids.

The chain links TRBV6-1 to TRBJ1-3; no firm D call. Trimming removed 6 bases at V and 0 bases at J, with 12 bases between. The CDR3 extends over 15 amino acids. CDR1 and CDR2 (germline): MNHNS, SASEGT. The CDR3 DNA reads TGTGCCAGCAGGAATCCTTGGGGCTCTGGAAACACCATATATTTT. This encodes CASRNPWGSGNTIYF.

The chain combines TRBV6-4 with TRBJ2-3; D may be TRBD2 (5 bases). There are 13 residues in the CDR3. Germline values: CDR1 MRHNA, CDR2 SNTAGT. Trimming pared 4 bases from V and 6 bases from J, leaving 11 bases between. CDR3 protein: CASSVALGDTQYF. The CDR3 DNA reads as TGTGCCAGCAGTGTAGCGCTGGGGGATACGCAGTATTTT.

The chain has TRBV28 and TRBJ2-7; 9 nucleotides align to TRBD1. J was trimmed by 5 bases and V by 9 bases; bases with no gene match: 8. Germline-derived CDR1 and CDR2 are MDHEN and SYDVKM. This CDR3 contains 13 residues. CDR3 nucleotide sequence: TGTGCCAGTACGACAGGGGGAAGGCACGAGCAGTACTTC. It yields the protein CASTTGGRHEQYF.

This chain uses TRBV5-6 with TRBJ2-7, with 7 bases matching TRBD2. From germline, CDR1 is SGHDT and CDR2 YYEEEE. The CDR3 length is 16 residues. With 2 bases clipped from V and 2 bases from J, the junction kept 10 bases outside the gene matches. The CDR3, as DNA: TGTGCCAGCAGCTTTAGATTCCCGGGAGGCCCCTACGAGCAGTACTTC. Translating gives CASSFRFPGGPYEQYF.

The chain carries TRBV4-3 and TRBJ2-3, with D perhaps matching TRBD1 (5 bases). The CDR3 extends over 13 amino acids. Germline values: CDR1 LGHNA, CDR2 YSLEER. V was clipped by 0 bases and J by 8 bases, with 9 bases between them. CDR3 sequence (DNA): TGCGCCAGCAGCCAAGATTCAGGGCGTACGCAGTATTTT. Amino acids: CASSQDSGRTQYF.

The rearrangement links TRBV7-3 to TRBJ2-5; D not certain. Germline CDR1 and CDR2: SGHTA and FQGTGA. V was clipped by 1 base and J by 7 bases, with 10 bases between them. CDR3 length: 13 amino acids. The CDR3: CASSLIGDGTQYF. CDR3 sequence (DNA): TGTGCCAGCAGCTTAATTGGCGATGGGACCCAGTACTTC.

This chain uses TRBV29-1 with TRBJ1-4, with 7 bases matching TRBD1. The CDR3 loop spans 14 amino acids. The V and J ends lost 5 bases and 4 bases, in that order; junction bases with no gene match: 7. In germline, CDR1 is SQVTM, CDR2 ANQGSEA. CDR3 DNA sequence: TGCAGCGTTTCTGAGGGGGCCCTTAATGAAAAACTGTTTTTT. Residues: CSVSEGALNEKLFF.

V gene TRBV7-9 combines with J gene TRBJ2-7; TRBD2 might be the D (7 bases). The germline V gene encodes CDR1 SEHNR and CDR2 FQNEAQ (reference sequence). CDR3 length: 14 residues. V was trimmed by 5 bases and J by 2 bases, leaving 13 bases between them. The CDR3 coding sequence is TGTGCCAGCAGCGGGGAGGGGGTGGCCTACGAGCAGTACTTC. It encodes CASSGEGVAYEQYF.

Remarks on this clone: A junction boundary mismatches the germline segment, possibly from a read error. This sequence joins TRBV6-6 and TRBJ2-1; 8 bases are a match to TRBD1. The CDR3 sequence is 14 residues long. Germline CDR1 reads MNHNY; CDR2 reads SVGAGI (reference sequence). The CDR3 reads CASIYRGNYNEQFF. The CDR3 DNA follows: TGTGCCAGCATTTACAGGGGGAACTACAATGAGCAGTTCTTC.

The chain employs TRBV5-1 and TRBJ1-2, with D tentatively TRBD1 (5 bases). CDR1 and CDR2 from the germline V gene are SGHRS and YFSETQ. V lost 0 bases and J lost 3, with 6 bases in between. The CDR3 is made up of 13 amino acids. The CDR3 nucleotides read TGCGCCAGCAGCTTGGGGGGCGACTATGGCTACACCTTC. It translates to CASSLGGDYGYTF.

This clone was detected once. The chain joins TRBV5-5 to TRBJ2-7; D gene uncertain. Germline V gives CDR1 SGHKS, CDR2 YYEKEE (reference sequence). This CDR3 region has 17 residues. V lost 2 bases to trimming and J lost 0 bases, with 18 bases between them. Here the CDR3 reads CASSFSLSTSGSYEQYF. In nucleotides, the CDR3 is TGTGCCAGCAGCTTTTCCCTTAGCACCTCGGGCTCCTACGAGCAGTACTTC.

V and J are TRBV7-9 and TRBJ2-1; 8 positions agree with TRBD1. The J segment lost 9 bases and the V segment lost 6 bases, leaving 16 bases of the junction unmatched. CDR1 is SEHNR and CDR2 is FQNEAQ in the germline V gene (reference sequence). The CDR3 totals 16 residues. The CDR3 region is CASRLFPGQDFFEQFF. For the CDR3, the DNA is TGTGCCAGCAGGCTTTTCCCGGGACAGGATTTTTTTGAGCAGTTCTTC.

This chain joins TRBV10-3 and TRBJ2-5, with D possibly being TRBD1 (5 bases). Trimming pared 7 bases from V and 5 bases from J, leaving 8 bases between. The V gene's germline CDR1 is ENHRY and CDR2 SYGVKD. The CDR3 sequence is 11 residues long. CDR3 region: CAIKYRETQYF. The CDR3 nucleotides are TGTGCCATCAAGTACAGGGAGACCCAGTACTTC.

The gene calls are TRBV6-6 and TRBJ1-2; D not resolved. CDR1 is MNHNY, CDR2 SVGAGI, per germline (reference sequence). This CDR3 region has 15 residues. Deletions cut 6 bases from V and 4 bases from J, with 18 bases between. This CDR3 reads CASSITKGAFYGYTF. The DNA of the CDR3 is TGTGCCAGCAGCATTACCAAGGGCGCATTCTATGGCTACACCTTC.

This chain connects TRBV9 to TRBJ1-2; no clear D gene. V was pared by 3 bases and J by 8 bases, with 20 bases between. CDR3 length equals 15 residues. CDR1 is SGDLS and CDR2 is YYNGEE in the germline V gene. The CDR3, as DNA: TGTGCCAGCAGCGCCGCGACCCTGGTCGGAGGGGGCTACACCTTC. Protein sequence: CASSAATLVGGGYTF. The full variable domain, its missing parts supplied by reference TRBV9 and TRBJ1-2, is DSGVTQTPKHLITATGQRVTLRCSPRSGDLSVYWYQQSLDQGLQFLIQYYNGEERAKGNILERFSAQQFPDLHSELNLSSLELGDSALYFCASSAATLVGGGYTFGSGTRLTVV.

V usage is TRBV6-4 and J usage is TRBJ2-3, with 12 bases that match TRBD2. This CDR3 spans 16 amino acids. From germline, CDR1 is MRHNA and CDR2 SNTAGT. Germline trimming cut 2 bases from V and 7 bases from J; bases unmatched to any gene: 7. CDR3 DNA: TGTGCCAGCAGTGACACTAGCGGGAGGCTAACGAATACGCAGTATTTT. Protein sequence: CASSDTSGRLTNTQYF.

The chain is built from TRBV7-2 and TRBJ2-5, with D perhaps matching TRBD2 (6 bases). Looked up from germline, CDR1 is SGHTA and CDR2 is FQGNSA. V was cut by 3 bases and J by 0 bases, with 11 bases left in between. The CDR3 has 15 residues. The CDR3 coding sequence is TGTGCCAGCAGCTTTAGCGGAAATTACCAAGAGACCCAGTACTTC. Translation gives CASSFSGNYQETQYF.